Listed below are T cell receptor beta chains from one sample, sequenced in a study of T cell repertoires in cytomegalovirus infection. From the reads, TCRdb called clonotypes with MiXCR, one entry per CDR3 protein. There are around 100,000 distinct CDR3 sequences in the sample; more than 15% occur only once, and less than 10% lies in the top ten. Material: PBMCs. Every receptor here comes from a human donor in good health (CMV status not recorded). Some clones in this sample may be carry-over from other donors' samples. Both conserved end residues are part of each CDR3. D genes are given only for firm matches. Clone size is shown for a subset of rows, as once, few, many or a class of expanded clone.

.,TRBV4-3,.,TRBJ2-6,CASSQESGSGANFLSF,TGCGCCAGCAGCCAAGAGAGCGGGTCTGGGGCCAACTTCCTGTCTTTC
.,TRBV7-2,.,TRBJ2-1,CASSPSAGSYNEQFF,TGTGCCAGCAGTCCCAGCGCCGGCTCCTACAATGAGCAGTTCTTC
few,TRBV5-1,.,TRBJ2-2,CASSLVSGQSNTGELFF,TGCGCCAGCAGCTTGGTCAGTGGGCAGTCGAACACCGGGGAGCTGTTTTTT
.,TRBV3-1,.,TRBJ2-7,CASSQRTTHEQYF,TGTGCCAGCAGCCAGCGGACCACCCACGAGCAGTACTTC
many,TRBV7-2,TRBD2,TRBJ2-5,CASSLGRGETQYF,TGTGCCAGCAGCTTAGGGCGGGGGGAGACCCAGTACTTC
.,TRBV7-6,.,TRBJ1-1,CASSLAANTEAFF,TGTGCCAGCAGCTTAGCGGCGAACACTGAAGCTTTCTTT
.,TRBV2,TRBD1,TRBJ2-2,CASYRGRRTGELFF,TGTGCCAGCTACAGGGGGCGAAGGACCGGGGAGCTGTTTTTT
many,TRBV7-2,.,TRBJ2-7,CASSLANRMQYF,TGTGCCAGCAGCTTGGCGAACAGGATGCAGTACTTC
.,TRBV29-1,.,TRBJ1-1,CSVARDLRRNTEAFF,TGCAGCGTTGCCAGGGATCTAAGGCGGAACACTGAAGCTTTCTTT
.,TRBV6-2/TRBV6-3,.,TRBJ1-2,CASSRPGFSYGYTF,TGTGCCAGCAGTCGTCCCGGGTTCTCTTATGGCTACACCTTC
.,TRBV18,.,TRBJ1-1,CASSPTYQGRSEAFF,TGTGCCAGCTCACCAACGTACCAGGGTAGGTCTGAAGCTTTCTTT
few,TRBV28,TRBD1,TRBJ1-5,CASSQGPPGGYSNQPQHF,TGTGCCAGCAGTCAAGGGCCCCCAGGGGGATATAGCAATCAGCCCCAGCATTTT
many,TRBV7-8,TRBD2,TRBJ2-5,CASRPGRGAQETQYF,TGTGCCAGCAGACCCGGGCGGGGGGCGCAAGAGACCCAGTACTTC
many,TRBV6-5,.,TRBJ1-6,CASSYGLGFGFLNSPLHF,TGTGCCAGCAGTTACGGACTCGGCTTCGGTTTTCTTAATTCACCCCTCCACTTT
.,TRBV6-1,TRBD1,TRBJ2-5,CASSEPDRGRETQYF,TGTGCCAGCAGTGAACCGGACAGGGGGCGGGAGACCCAGTACTTC
many,TRBV7-9,.,TRBJ1-1,CASSLGRAGDGTEAFF,TGTGCCAGCAGCTTAGGGCGGGCCGGGGACGGCACTGAAGCTTTCTTT
many,TRBV29-1,.,TRBJ2-7,CSVITPAYEQYF,TGCAGCGTTATAACCCCGGCCTACGAGCAGTACTTC
few,TRBV5-4,TRBD2,TRBJ2-3,CASSSRTSGSTDTQYF,TGTGCCAGCAGCTCCCGGACTAGCGGTAGCACAGATACGCAGTATTTT
.,TRBV7-2,TRBD1,TRBJ2-4,CASSRTGGMENIQYF,TGTGCCAGCAGCCGCACAGGGGGAATGGAAAACATTCAGTACTTC
.,TRBV6-6,TRBD1,TRBJ1-5,CASSYPSTGGNQPQHF,TGTGCCAGCAGTTACCCGTCCACAGGGGGGAATCAGCCCCAGCATTTT
many,TRBV7-2,TRBD2,TRBJ2-5,CASSQLGTSGGRVYF,TGTGCCAGCAGCCAGTTGGGGACTAGCGGGGGGCGGGTCTACTTC
many,TRBV7-2,.,TRBJ1-1,CASSQLGTNTEAFF,TGTGCCAGCAGCCAGTTGGGGACGAACACTGAAGCTTTCTTT
.,TRBV7-6,.,TRBJ1-4,CASSSATEKLFF,TGTGCCAGCAGCTCCGCGACAGAAAAACTGTTTTTT
.,TRBV4-2,TRBD1,TRBJ1-1,CASSQTGTGTEAFF,TGTGCCAGCAGCCAAACCGGGACAGGGACAGAAGCTTTCTTT
many,TRBV7-6,.,TRBJ2-1,CASSSKGGSYNEQFF,TGTGCCAGCAGCTCCAAAGGGGGCTCCTACAATGAGCAGTTCTTC
many,TRBV7-9,TRBD1,TRBJ2-1,CASSHLGQGAKHSYNEQFF,TGTGCCAGCAGCCACCTAGGACAGGGGGCGAAGCACTCCTACAATGAGCAGTTCTTC
few,TRBV5-1,TRBD2,TRBJ2-3,CASRKRGGQDTQYF,TGCGCCAGCAGAAAACGGGGGGGCCAAGATACGCAGTATTTT
.,TRBV4-2,TRBD1,TRBJ1-1,CASSQGEYEQGDGTEAFF,TGTGCCAGCAGCCAAGGGGAATATGAACAGGGGGATGGCACTGAAGCTTTCTTT
once,TRBV20-1,.,TRBJ2-1,CSAREGVGPSYNEQFF,TGCAGTGCTAGAGAGGGGGTGGGACCATCATACAATGAGCAGTTCTTC
many,TRBV7-2,.,TRBJ1-5,CASSSGADQPQHF,TGTGCCAGCAGCTCCGGGGCGGATCAGCCCCAGCATTTT
.,TRBV20-1,TRBD2,TRBJ2-7,CSASSGGPTYEQYF,TGCAGTGCTTCTAGCGGGGGCCCCACCTACGAGCAGTACTTC
many,TRBV7-2,TRBD2,TRBJ2-3,CASSPSGGVIDTQYF,TGTGCCAGCAGCCCAAGCGGGGGTGTAATCGATACGCAGTATTTT
.,TRBV6-8,TRBD1,TRBJ1-4,CASKPGQRSEKLFF,TGTGCCAGCAAGCCGGGACAGAGAAGTGAAAAACTGTTTTTT
.,TRBV30,TRBD2,TRBJ2-1,CAWSATGGIYNEQFF,TGTGCCTGGAGTGCGACGGGGGGGATATACAATGAGCAGTTCTTC
.,TRBV28,.,TRBJ1-5,CASTNDQPQHF,TGTGCCAGCACCAATGATCAGCCCCAGCATTTT
.,TRBV30,.,TRBJ2-7,CAWSHFGQAGEQYF,TGTGCCTGGAGTCATTTTGGGCAAGCGGGCGAGCAGTACTTC
.,TRBV12-3/TRBV12-4,.,TRBJ2-7,CASSLKKGVNEQYF,TGTGCCAGCAGTTTAAAGAAGGGAGTGAACGAGCAGTACTTC
few,TRBV6-1,.,TRBJ2-4,CASSTTGVAIQYF,TGTGCCAGCAGCACCACGGGGGTTGCCATTCAGTACTTC
few,TRBV7-2,.,TRBJ2-1,CASSLGRGHYNEQFF,TGTGCCAGCAGCTTAGGGCGGGGGCACTACAATGAGCAGTTCTTC
.,TRBV29-1,.,TRBJ1-4,CSASGGEREKLFF,TGCAGCGCCTCGGGAGGGGAAAGGGAAAAACTGTTTTTT
few,TRBV4-1,.,TRBJ1-2,CASSQAGIGDNYGYTF,TGCGCCAGCAGCCAAGCAGGGATTGGGGATAACTATGGCTACACCTTC
.,TRBV20-1,.,TRBJ1-2,CSATPGRSQGYGYTF,TGCAGTGCTACCCCTGGCCGGTCACAGGGCTATGGCTACACCTTC
.,TRBV12-5,.,TRBJ1-2,CASGQWTANYGYTF,TGTGCTAGTGGGCAGTGGACCGCTAACTATGGCTACACCTTC
few,TRBV29-1,.,TRBJ1-2,CSVRDVSGYTF,TGCAGCGTCCGGGACGTCTCCGGCTACACCTTC
.,TRBV11-2,.,TRBJ1-1,CASSLGIGRKGNTEAFF,TGTGCCAGCAGCTTAGGGATAGGCCGAAAGGGGAACACTGAAGCTTTCTTT
many,TRBV7-2,.,TRBJ2-5,CASGRGRQETQYF,TGTGCCAGCGGCAGGGGGAGGCAAGAGACCCAGTACTTC
once,TRBV24-1,.,TRBJ2-1,CATRGWGNDQFF,TGTGCCACCAGGGGCTGGGGCAATGACCAGTTCTTC
few,TRBV14,TRBD1,TRBJ2-7,CASSQVSLQGAEQYF,TGTGCCAGCAGCCAAGTTTCCCTTCAGGGGGCCGAGCAGTACTTC
few,TRBV20-1,TRBD1,TRBJ2-7,CSVKAGGIYEQYF,TGCAGTGTCAAGGCAGGGGGCATCTACGAGCAGTACTTC
.,TRBV19,.,TRBJ1-5,CASTTGTIYSNQPQHF,TGTGCCAGTACCACAGGGACAATTTATAGCAATCAGCCCCAGCATTTT
.,TRBV20-1,.,TRBJ2-1,CSARVTREGIVNEQFF,TGCAGTGCTAGAGTAACCAGGGAAGGCATCGTAAATGAGCAGTTCTTC
.,TRBV2,TRBD2,TRBJ2-1,CASSEAGGTYNEQFF,TGTGCCAGCAGTGAAGCGGGGGGGACGTACAATGAGCAGTTCTTC
many,TRBV7-6,.,TRBJ1-3,CASSSEGWSSGNTIYF,TGTGCCAGCAGCTCAGAGGGGTGGAGCTCTGGAAACACCATATATTTT
many,TRBV4-2,.,TRBJ1-5,CASSQGGDQPQHF,TGTGCCAGCAGCCAAGGAGGGGATCAGCCCCAGCATTTT